Below, one TCR beta chain is given with its context. Its target is not known. Different DNA sequences within this sample yield the same CDR3. The CDR3 loop spans 14 amino acids. CDR1 SGHVS and CDR2 FQNEAQ come from the germline V gene. Trimming stripped 1 base from V and 1 base from J, with 7 bases between. With 60 Vbeta and 13 Jbeta primers, the PCR was carried out. Sequencing used immunoSEQ multiplex PCR; TCRdb keeps in-frame clones, though not all of them. The repertoire has over 150,000 clones, 77% of them found once; the top ten carry 2.6%. These data are taken from a study of cytomegalovirus exposure and HLA in healthy donors. Study outcomes and limitations: In a later analysis, most CMV-associated TCR beta chains appeared HLA-restricted. Based on reports, TCR beta sequences accurately predicted HLA-A and HLA-B alleles for most subjects.

The rearrangement joins TRBV7-8 to TRBJ1-1; D might be TRBD1 (5 bases). The specimen was PBMCs. The source of this sequence is a woman aged 40 to 55 in good health and CMV-seropositive. CDR3 protein: CASSLVGGNTEAFF. As DNA, the CDR3 is TGTGCCAGCAGCTTAGTGGGGGGGAACACTGAAGCTTTCTTT.